The rows below give T cell receptor beta chains drawn from one sample of a study of blood T cells in healthy people across ages. TCRdb re-derived calls from the 5' RACE reads in MiXCR, one entry per CDR3 protein. The sample yields hundreds of thousands of distinct CDR3 sequences, roughly 60% seen once. What was sequenced was blood. These receptors all stem from a man under 40 in good health. Each CDR3 is given with its conserved first and last residue. The order of the fields is clone size, V gene, D gene, J gene, CDR3 DNA, CDR3 protein. D genes are given only for firm matches. Not all rows give a size; the values are once, few, many and, for expanded clones, a class.

size: -
V: TRBV4-2
D: -
J: TRBJ2-7
DNA: TGTGCCAGCAGCCAAGTTGCAGGGGGGGGGCGCGAGCAGTACTTC
CDR3: CASSQVAGGGREQYF

size: -
V: TRBV6-6
D: -
J: TRBJ1-1
DNA: TGTGCCAGCAGTTACTGGCCTGTGGAACGAGGGAACACTGAAGCTTTCTTT
CDR3: CASSYWPVERGNTEAFF

size: -
V: TRBV27
D: TRBD2
J: TRBJ2-3
DNA: TGTGCCAGCAGTTTATCCCCTAGCGGGACCACAGATACGCAGTATTTT
CDR3: CASSLSPSGTTDTQYF

size: -
V: TRBV6-1
D: -
J: TRBJ2-5
DNA: TGTGCCTCCCAGGCGGTCGATCCCCTAGAGACCCAGTACTTC
CDR3: CASQAVDPLETQYF

size: few
V: TRBV29-1
D: TRBD2
J: TRBJ2-3
DNA: TGCAGCGTTGGGAAGACTAGCGGGAGGGTGGATACGCAGTATTTT
CDR3: CSVGKTSGRVDTQYF

size: -
V: TRBV20-1
D: -
J: TRBJ2-1
DNA: TGCAGTGCTCCGCCTCTAGCGACCTACAATGAGCAGTTCTTC
CDR3: CSAPPLATYNEQFF

size: -
V: TRBV2
D: -
J: TRBJ2-3
DNA: TGTGCCAGCAGTGAAAGGCAGGGCGGTACGCAGTATTTT
CDR3: CASSERQGGTQYF

size: few
V: TRBV7-2
D: -
J: TRBJ2-7
DNA: TGTGCCAGCAGCTTAGACGAGTCCGTCGTCTACGAGCAGTACTTC
CDR3: CASSLDESVVYEQYF

size: many
V: TRBV7-2
D: -
J: TRBJ2-7
DNA: TGTGCCAGCAGCTTATGGGGGTACGAGCAGTACTTC
CDR3: CASSLWGYEQYF

size: once
V: TRBV6-5
D: -
J: TRBJ2-7
DNA: TGTGCCAGCAGTTACACTCCGACAGCATCCTACGAGCAGTACTTC
CDR3: CASSYTPTASYEQYF

size: few
V: TRBV20-1
D: -
J: TRBJ2-7
DNA: TGCAGTGCTAGTCTGGTTCCATCCTACGAGCAGTACTTC
CDR3: CSASLVPSYEQYF

size: -
V: TRBV15
D: -
J: TRBJ1-1
DNA: TGTGCCACCAGCAGAGAGGCGACAGGACTAGGCACTGAAGCTTTCTTT
CDR3: CATSREATGLGTEAFF

size: -
V: TRBV4-1
D: TRBD2
J: TRBJ2-1
DNA: TGCGCCAGCTCCCCCCCCGGCGGGGGCAATGAGCAGTTCTTC
CDR3: CASSPPGGGNEQFF

size: -
V: TRBV7-9
D: TRBD1
J: TRBJ1-1
DNA: TGTGCCAGCAGACAGACAGGGGTGAACACTGAAGCTTTCTTT
CDR3: CASRQTGVNTEAFF

size: -
V: TRBV9
D: TRBD2
J: TRBJ2-3
DNA: TGTGCCAGCAGCACCGGACTAGCGGGAGGACTAACAGATACGCAGTATTTT
CDR3: CASSTGLAGGLTDTQYF

size: few
V: TRBV5-4
D: TRBD2
J: TRBJ2-7
DNA: TGTGCCAGCAGCTTGGGCGGCGGGAGGGCAGAAGAGCAGTACTTC
CDR3: CASSLGGGRAEEQYF

size: -
V: TRBV28
D: TRBD2
J: TRBJ2-4
DNA: TGTGCCAGCAGTGACCGTAAGCGGGGTCTAGCCAAAAACATTCAGTACTTC
CDR3: CASSDRKRGLAKNIQYF

size: many
V: TRBV27
D: -
J: TRBJ2-1
DNA: TGTGCCAGCAGTTTAGCCGGGCCCAGCTCCTACAATGAGCAGTTCTTC
CDR3: CASSLAGPSSYNEQFF

size: -
V: TRBV2
D: -
J: TRBJ2-5
DNA: TGTGCCAGCGGGGGACCGCCCTTACGGACCCAGTACTTC
CDR3: CASGGPPLRTQYF

size: -
V: TRBV20-1
D: -
J: TRBJ2-7
DNA: TGCAGTGCTAGAGATCTGCGGGAGCAGTACTTC
CDR3: CSARDLREQYF

size: -
V: TRBV3-1
D: -
J: TRBJ1-5
DNA: TGTGCCAGCAGCCACGGGGATCAGCCCCAGCATTTT
CDR3: CASSHGDQPQHF

size: -
V: TRBV9
D: -
J: TRBJ2-7
DNA: TGTGCCAGCAGCCGGGGGCAGCTTAGTTCCTACGAGCAGTACTTC
CDR3: CASSRGQLSSYEQYF

size: -
V: TRBV13
D: -
J: TRBJ2-5
DNA: TGTGCCAGCAGCTGGAAAACGACAGAGACCCAGTACTTC
CDR3: CASSWKTTETQYF

size: few
V: TRBV24-1
D: -
J: TRBJ2-6
DNA: TGTGCCACCAGTGATTTGGTTGGGGCCAACGTCCTGACTTTC
CDR3: CATSDLVGANVLTF

size: once
V: TRBV20-1
D: TRBD2
J: TRBJ2-1
DNA: TGCAGTGCTAGAGTCGGGACTAGCGGGGGAGGGAGTGAGCAGTTCTTC
CDR3: CSARVGTSGGGSEQFF

size: -
V: TRBV27
D: -
J: TRBJ1-6
DNA: TGTGCCAGCAGTGACAGTAATTCACCCCTCCACTTT
CDR3: CASSDSNSPLHF

size: many
V: TRBV12-3/TRBV12-4
D: -
J: TRBJ2-3
DNA: TGTGCCAGCAGTTCTAGAGGGAGCACAGATACGCAGTATTTT
CDR3: CASSSRGSTDTQYF

size: once
V: TRBV2
D: -
J: TRBJ2-1
DNA: TGTGCCAGCAGTTCCTCGACGGGCAGACAAGAGACCCAGTTCTTC
CDR3: CASSSSTGRQETQFF

size: -
V: TRBV5-5
D: -
J: TRBJ2-5
DNA: TGTGCCAGCAGCCGGGGACTTAGTCCAGAGACCCAGTACTTC
CDR3: CASSRGLSPETQYF

size: many
V: TRBV29-1
D: -
J: TRBJ2-7
DNA: TGCAGCGTTGCGCTGCAGGGTGACGAGCAGTACTTC
CDR3: CSVALQGDEQYF

size: -
V: TRBV4-3
D: TRBD2
J: TRBJ2-5
DNA: TGCGCCAGCAGCCAAGATATCGGGACTATTGACGGGGAGACCCAGTACTTC
CDR3: CASSQDIGTIDGETQYF

size: -
V: TRBV15
D: -
J: TRBJ2-4
DNA: TGTGCCACCAGCAGAGACAGGTTGATAGCCAAAAGCATTCAGTACTTC
CDR3: CATSRDRLIAKSIQYF

size: -
V: TRBV7-2
D: -
J: TRBJ1-2
DNA: TGTGCCAGCAGCCCCCAACCCACAGGTGCTTGGGATTACAACTATGGCTACACCTTC
CDR3: CASSPQPTGAWDYNYGYTF

size: -
V: TRBV20-1
D: -
J: TRBJ1-6
DNA: TGCAGTGCTAGAGATATGACAGATAATTCACCCCTCCACTTT
CDR3: CSARDMTDNSPLHF

size: -
V: TRBV7-2
D: TRBD2
J: TRBJ2-6
DNA: TGTGCCAGCAGCTTAAGCGGGGGAAACTCTGGGGCCAACGTCCTGACTTTC
CDR3: CASSLSGGNSGANVLTF

size: -
V: TRBV10-2
D: -
J: TRBJ2-1
DNA: TGCGCCAGCAGGAGGGGGACTAATGAGCAGTTCTTC
CDR3: CASRRGTNEQFF

size: -
V: TRBV29-1
D: -
J: TRBJ1-4
DNA: TGCAGCGTTGATGGGGGAGGGGCTGGAAAACTGTTTTTT
CDR3: CSVDGGGAGKLFF

size: -
V: TRBV7-2
D: -
J: TRBJ2-5
DNA: TGTGCCAGCAGCTCGATAAGATTACGAGAGACTCAGTACTTC
CDR3: CASSSIRLRETQYF

size: -
V: TRBV6-6
D: TRBD2
J: TRBJ2-1
DNA: TGTGCCAGCAGTGTACTAGCGGGGGGGGACAATGAGCAGTTCTTC
CDR3: CASSVLAGGDNEQFF

size: few
V: TRBV4-3
D: -
J: TRBJ2-3
DNA: TGCGCCAGCAGCCAAGAAAAGGGTGGAGATACGCAGTATTTT
CDR3: CASSQEKGGDTQYF

size: -
V: TRBV6-6
D: -
J: TRBJ2-1
DNA: TGTGCCAGCAGTCCGCCCGGGACGAGATACAATGAGCAGTTCTTC
CDR3: CASSPPGTRYNEQFF

size: -
V: TRBV25-1
D: TRBD1
J: TRBJ2-7
DNA: TGTGCCAGCTTACAGGGGGGCGAGCAGTACTTC
CDR3: CASLQGGEQYF

size: -
V: TRBV7-2
D: -
J: TRBJ2-3
DNA: TGTGCCAGCAGCTTGGGCCCGACAGTAGGAACAGATACGCAGTATTTT
CDR3: CASSLGPTVGTDTQYF

size: few
V: TRBV4-2
D: -
J: TRBJ1-1
DNA: TGTGCCAGCAGCCAAGTACGGGGGGAGAGGGCGAACACTGAAGCTTTCTTT
CDR3: CASSQVRGERANTEAFF

size: once
V: TRBV10-3
D: -
J: TRBJ2-5
DNA: TGTGCCATCAGTCCGCATCTTAGCAGCCAAGAGACCCAGTACTTC
CDR3: CAISPHLSSQETQYF

size: -
V: TRBV7-6
D: TRBD2
J: TRBJ2-7
DNA: TGTGCCAGCAGCATTCAAGCGGGAGAAGGAGACGAGCAGTACTTC
CDR3: CASSIQAGEGDEQYF

size: many
V: TRBV20-1
D: TRBD1
J: TRBJ1-5
DNA: TGCAGTGCTGGACAAACAGGGGTCGGTAGCAATCAGCCCCAGCATTTT
CDR3: CSAGQTGVGSNQPQHF

size: -
V: TRBV5-5
D: -
J: TRBJ2-1
DNA: TGTGCCAGCAGCTTTCTTCCAGCGGGAGAGGGGGCTGAGCAGTTCTTC
CDR3: CASSFLPAGEGAEQFF

size: -
V: TRBV7-8
D: -
J: TRBJ2-1
DNA: TGTGCCAGCAGCCCCCGACTGCCCGCGCGTAGGCGGGCCCACAATGAGCAGTTCTTC
CDR3: CASSPRLPARRRAHNEQFF

size: -
V: TRBV4-2
D: -
J: TRBJ2-3
DNA: TGTGCCAGCAGCCAAGGCCCTTTGGGGGGGACAGGTACGCAGTATTTT
CDR3: CASSQGPLGGTGTQYF